This TCR beta chain was recorded in a study of shared T cell receptors in the human thymus. CDR3 length: 14 residues. V was pared by 1 base and J by 4 bases, with 7 bases between. Germline V lookup: CDR1 SNHLY, CDR2 FYNNEI. This clone occurred once. TCRdb keeps only in-frame clones here, not all; method: immunoSEQ multiplex PCR. The sample shows 500,000 to 850,000 clones, around 87% of them seen only once. These same data were also listed under a study on human thymus T cells. As that report states: In corrective heart surgery, resections were taken, and these provided the thymus tissue. A high degree of thymic repertoire overlap among unrelated individuals was reported in related research.

The chain combines TRBV2 with TRBJ1-4, with no clear D. The sequencing sample was made of thymocytes. The sequence derives from a boy under two years old with a congenital heart defect. CDR3: CASSEDRCNEKLFF. The CDR3, as DNA: TGTGCCAGCAGTGAAGACAGATGTAATGAAAAACTGTTTTTT.